Listed below are T cell receptor beta chains from one sample, sequenced in a study of CD8 T cells in ankylosing spondylitis. TCRdb re-analysed the 5' RACE reads in MiXCR, keeping a single row per CDR3 protein. Of about 400,000 distinct CDR3 sequences detected, 20% to 25% appear once; the ten largest clones hold about a sixth. The sample comprised blood, either unsorted or a sorted T cell fraction (not recorded which). The source of these receptors is a male donor with ankylosing spondylitis. Both conserved end residues are part of each CDR3. The D gene is left open where the match is weak. Clone size is given for some rows only: seen once, a few or many times, or a class if the clone is expanded.

abundance,v_gene,j_gene,len,d_gene,CDR3aa,CDR3nt
-,TRBV7-3,TRBJ2-3,16,TRBD2,CANPGGSLPSTDTQYF,TGTGCCAACCCCGGCGGGAGCCTCCCTAGCACAGATACGCAGTATTTT
-,TRBV5-1,TRBJ1-2,13,TRBD1,CASSLEGANGYTF,TGCGCCAGCAGCTTAGAGGGGGCAAATGGCTACACCTTC
-,TRBV12-3/TRBV12-4,TRBJ2-4,12,TRBD2,CASSLIGRGMYF,TGTGCCAGCAGTTTGATCGGGAGGGGAATGTACTTC
few,TRBV29-1,TRBJ1-2,12,-,CSVERSHYGYTF,TGCAGCGTTGAACGAAGCCACTATGGCTACACCTTC
-,TRBV20-1,TRBJ2-3,13,-,CSARLGNTDTQYF,TGCAGTGCTAGACTGGGAAACACAGATACGCAGTATTTT
few,TRBV12-3/TRBV12-4,TRBJ2-7,15,-,CASSVGVRKSYEQYF,TGTGCCAGCAGTGTCGGGGTGCGGAAAAGCTACGAGCAGTACTTC
few,TRBV24-1,TRBJ2-3,12,-,CATSDNTDTQYF,TGTGCCACCAGTGATAACACAGATACGCAGTATTTT
few,TRBV20-1,TRBJ2-5,11,-,CSAISQETQYF,TGCAGTGCTATAAGCCAAGAGACCCAGTACTTC
-,TRBV6-2/TRBV6-3,TRBJ2-7,14,-,CASSSVGPRYEQYF,TGTGCCAGCAGTTCGGTCGGCCCTCGTTACGAGCAGTACTTC
few,TRBV10-3,TRBJ2-1,18,-,CAISVNTQRRGYDNEQFF,TGTGCCATCAGTGTTAACACCCAGCGGAGAGGGTACGACAATGAGCAGTTCTTC
few,TRBV3-1,TRBJ1-5,14,-,CASSQGHSNQPQHF,TGTGCCAGCAGCCAGGGACACAGCAATCAGCCCCAGCATTTT
many,TRBV7-6,TRBJ2-1,14,-,CASSYDPSDNEQFF,TGTGCCAGCAGCTACGACCCTTCCGACAATGAGCAGTTCTTC
many,TRBV12-3/TRBV12-4,TRBJ2-3,14,TRBD1,CASSLRQGIDTQYF,TGTGCCAGCAGTCTAAGACAGGGAATAGATACGCAGTATTTT
-,TRBV27,TRBJ2-1,15,-,CASRIGVGSYNEQFF,TGTGCCAGCAGGATCGGTGTGGGTTCCTACAATGAGCAGTTCTTC
few,TRBV28,TRBJ1-2,12,-,CAAVTQGYGYTF,TGTGCCGCGGTCACCCAGGGCTATGGCTACACCTTC
-,TRBV7-9,TRBJ1-1,15,TRBD1,CASSLLGDRGLQAFF,TGTGCCAGCAGCTTATTAGGGGACAGGGGTCTCCAAGCTTTCTTT
-,TRBV6-1,TRBJ1-5,17,-,CASRNKGRGDSNQPQHF,TGTGCCAGCAGAAACAAAGGGAGGGGCGATAGCAATCAGCCCCAGCATTTT
few,TRBV6-1,TRBJ2-3,16,-,CASRKREMVKMHTQYF,TGTGCCAGCAGAAAAAGAGAAATGGTAAAGATGCATACGCAGTATTTT
-,TRBV20-1,TRBJ2-3,14,-,CSARVQISTDTQYF,TGCAGTGCTAGAGTACAGATTAGCACAGATACGCAGTATTTT
few,TRBV11-2,TRBJ2-3,18,TRBD1,CASSLEVPGQGYTDTQYF,TGTGCCAGCAGCTTAGAGGTCCCCGGACAGGGATACACAGATACGCAGTATTTT
few,TRBV11-2,TRBJ1-1,16,-,CASSYRKSTGFTEAFF,TGTGCCAGCAGCTACCGAAAATCTACGGGCTTCACTGAAGCTTTCTTT
-,TRBV11-1,TRBJ2-7,18,TRBD1,CASTKGGQGPRNSYEQYF,TGTGCCAGCACCAAAGGGGGACAGGGGCCGCGAAACTCCTACGAGCAGTACTTC
few,TRBV28,TRBJ2-2,15,-,CASSLSSLLTGELFF,TGTGCCAGCAGTTTGAGCAGCCTCCTTACCGGGGAGCTGTTTTTT
-,TRBV10-3,TRBJ2-7,13,-,CAISESGSYEQYF,TGTGCCATCAGTGAGTCGGGCAGCTACGAGCAGTACTTC
-,TRBV6-5,TRBJ2-5,11,-,CASSKLETQYF,TGTGCCAGCAGTAAGCTGGAGACCCAGTACTTC
few,TRBV20-1,TRBJ2-3,17,TRBD2,CSAARLAGIVGTDTQYF,TGCAGTGCTGCCCGACTAGCGGGAATAGTAGGCACAGATACGCAGTATTTT
few,TRBV3-1,TRBJ2-3,16,-,CASSRPYGASTDTQYF,TGTGCCAGCAGCCGTCCCTACGGGGCTAGCACAGATACGCAGTATTTT
-,TRBV28,TRBJ2-7,14,-,CASSSPATSYEQYF,TGTGCCAGCTCGTCACCAGCGACGTCCTACGAGCAGTACTTC
many,TRBV7-8,TRBJ2-7,14,-,CASSSGPTALEQYF,TGTGCCAGCAGCTCGGGACCTACAGCGCTCGAGCAGTACTTC
few,TRBV7-2,TRBJ2-2,13,-,CASSMTSSGELFF,TGTGCCAGCAGCATGACTAGTTCCGGGGAGCTGTTTTTT
-,TRBV6-6,TRBJ2-7,13,TRBD1,CASSNTGDNEQYF,TGTGCCAGCAGCAATACAGGGGATAACGAGCAGTACTTC
few,TRBV7-9,TRBJ2-3,12,-,CASSTTTVAQYF,TGTGCCAGCAGCACAACGACGGTTGCGCAGTATTTT
few,TRBV5-1,TRBJ1-1,15,TRBD1,CASSLEGADITEAFF,TGCGCCAGCAGCTTGGAGGGGGCTGATATCACTGAAGCTTTCTTT
few,TRBV11-2,TRBJ1-3,15,-,CASSRGAGSGNTIYF,TGTGCCAGCAGCCGAGGAGCTGGCTCTGGAAACACCATATATTTT
-,TRBV6-2/TRBV6-3,TRBJ2-7,15,-,CASRTRPGVTYEQYF,TGTGCCAGCAGGACCAGGCCAGGGGTGACCTACGAGCAGTACTTC
few,TRBV10-3,TRBJ1-2,14,-,CASNHGGLGYGYTF,TGTGCCTCCAACCACGGGGGCTTGGGGTATGGCTACACCTTC
-,TRBV6-5,TRBJ2-3,14,TRBD2,CASSYSRGADTQYF,TGTGCCAGCAGTTACTCGCGGGGGGCAGATACGCAGTATTTT
-,TRBV5-1,TRBJ2-2,20,-,CASSLGREPPTRTAAGELFF,TGCGCCAGCAGCTTGGGACGGGAGCCCCCCACTAGAACGGCCGCCGGGGAGCTGTTTTTT
many,TRBV5-1,TRBJ2-5,14,-,CASSLVRGRETQYF,TGCGCCAGCAGCTTGGTACGGGGGCGAGAGACCCAGTACTTC
few,TRBV28,TRBJ2-5,15,TRBD1,CASSSWDRTLETQYF,TGTGCCAGCAGCTCATGGGACAGAACCCTAGAGACCCAGTACTTC
-,TRBV28,TRBJ1-2,15,TRBD1,CASTFDGTGGNGYTF,TGTGCCAGCACGTTTGACGGGACAGGGGGTAATGGCTACACCTTC
-,TRBV29-1,TRBJ2-3,13,TRBD1,CSVGETGEDTQYF,TGCAGCGTCGGAGAAACAGGGGAAGATACGCAGTATTTT
few,TRBV28,TRBJ1-1,15,-,CASSLFPGMNTEAFF,TGTGCCAGCAGTTTATTTCCAGGCATGAACACTGAAGCTTTCTTT
few,TRBV2,TRBJ2-1,14,-,CASSDEADVVEQFF,TGTGCCAGCAGTGATGAAGCGGACGTCGTTGAGCAGTTCTTC
-,TRBV6-5,TRBJ2-7,17,TRBD2,CASSYTAGLAGSYEQYF,TGTGCCAGCAGTTACACGGCAGGACTAGCGGGGTCCTACGAGCAGTACTTC
-,TRBV20-1,TRBJ2-1,16,TRBD2,CSARDVAGGGYNEQFF,TGCAGTGCTAGAGATGTAGCGGGAGGGGGCTACAATGAGCAGTTCTTC
few,TRBV6-1,TRBJ2-1,16,TRBD2,CASTHTSGRARNEQFF,TGTGCCAGCACCCATACTAGCGGGAGGGCCAGAAATGAGCAGTTCTTC
few,TRBV24-1,TRBJ2-3,13,TRBD1,CATRGTGADTQYF,TGTGCCACCAGGGGGACAGGGGCTGATACGCAGTATTTT